A selection of T cell receptor beta chains follows, all from one sample in a study of cytomegalovirus exposure and HLA in healthy donors. Generated by immunoSEQ multiplex PCR, the TCRdb table keeps only in-frame clones and is missing some. Of 70,000 or so clones listed, 94% are singletons. The sample was PBMCs. The receptors come from a woman aged 18-30 years in good health and CMV-seropositive. CDR3s include the opening cysteine and the closing phenylalanine or tryptophan. The D gene is left open where the match is weak. Size tells how often a clone was seen (once, few, many) or the class of an expanded clone, and some rows leave it out.

clone size: .; J gene: TRBJ2-1; V gene: TRBV11-3; D gene: TRBD1; CDR3 protein: CASSLGDSSYNEQFF; CDR3 DNA: TGTGCCAGCAGCTTAGGGGACAGCTCCTACAATGAGCAGTTCTTC
clone size: .; J gene: TRBJ1-1; V gene: TRBV7-2; D gene: .; CDR3 protein: CASSSRTFMNTEAFF; CDR3 DNA: TGTGCCAGCAGCTCCAGGACATTCATGAACACTGAAGCTTTCTTT
clone size: .; J gene: TRBJ2-1; V gene: TRBV4-3; D gene: TRBD2; CDR3 protein: CASSQDRQRGRNEQFF; CDR3 DNA: TGCGCCAGCAGCCAAGATCGTCAGCGGGGGCGCAATGAGCAGTTCTTC
clone size: .; J gene: TRBJ1-1; V gene: TRBV28; D gene: .; CDR3 protein: CASSPHSMNTEAFF; CDR3 DNA: TGTGCCAGCAGTCCCCACTCCATGAACACTGAAGCTTTCTTT
clone size: .; J gene: TRBJ2-2; V gene: TRBV11-2; D gene: .; CDR3 protein: CASSLIRGSAGELFF; CDR3 DNA: TGTGCCAGCAGCTTAATCCGGGGATCGGCCGGGGAGCTGTTTTTT
clone size: .; J gene: TRBJ2-5; V gene: TRBV6-6; D gene: TRBD1; CDR3 protein: CASTLTGAQETQYF; CDR3 DNA: TGTGCCAGCACCTTGACAGGGGCTCAAGAGACCCAGTACTTC
clone size: .; J gene: TRBJ1-1; V gene: TRBV23-1; D gene: TRBD1; CDR3 protein: CASSQAHRDRGPSNTEAFF; CDR3 DNA: TGCGCCAGCAGTCAGGCCCACCGGGACAGGGGTCCTTCGAACACTGAAGCTTTCTTT
clone size: .; J gene: TRBJ2-3; V gene: TRBV7-2; D gene: TRBD2; CDR3 protein: CASTAGGVTDTQYF; CDR3 DNA: TGTGCCAGCACCGCCGGGGGGGTCACAGATACGCAGTATTTT
clone size: .; J gene: TRBJ2-3; V gene: TRBV7-2; D gene: .; CDR3 protein: CASSLAGATDTQYF; CDR3 DNA: TGTGCCAGCAGCTTAGCGGGCGCCACAGATACGCAGTATTTT
clone size: .; J gene: TRBJ2-1; V gene: TRBV30; D gene: TRBD2; CDR3 protein: CAWSSGTSVNEQFF; CDR3 DNA: TGTGCCTGGAGTTCCGGGACTAGCGTTAATGAGCAGTTCTTC
clone size: .; J gene: TRBJ1-3; V gene: TRBV18; D gene: .; CDR3 protein: CASSPSAGDSSGNTIYF; CDR3 DNA: TGTGCCAGCTCACCGAGCGCAGGGGATAGCTCTGGAAACACCATATATTTT
clone size: .; J gene: TRBJ2-2; V gene: TRBV6-5; D gene: TRBD2; CDR3 protein: CASSLSGRAGELFF; CDR3 DNA: TGTGCCAGCAGTTTGAGCGGGAGGGCCGGGGAGCTGTTTTTT
clone size: .; J gene: TRBJ2-2; V gene: TRBV9; D gene: .; CDR3 protein: CASSVNTGLSTGELFF; CDR3 DNA: TGTGCCAGCAGCGTGAATACAGGGTTGAGCACCGGGGAGCTGTTTTTT
clone size: .; J gene: TRBJ1-2; V gene: TRBV5-6; D gene: .; CDR3 protein: CASSSGQTYGYTF; CDR3 DNA: TGTGCCAGCAGCTCCGGACAGACTTATGGCTACACCTTC
clone size: .; J gene: TRBJ1-2; V gene: TRBV19; D gene: .; CDR3 protein: CASSNRWNYGYTF; CDR3 DNA: TGTGCCAGTAGTAATAGATGGAACTATGGCTACACCTTC
clone size: .; J gene: TRBJ2-7; V gene: TRBV9; D gene: TRBD2; CDR3 protein: CASSVDPGGTYEQYF; CDR3 DNA: TGTGCCAGCAGCGTAGACCCGGGGGGGACCTACGAGCAGTACTTC
clone size: once; J gene: TRBJ2-7; V gene: TRBV19; D gene: TRBD2; CDR3 protein: CASSSLWSGGPYEQYF; CDR3 DNA: TGTGCCAGTAGTTCCTTATGGAGCGGGGGGCCCTACGAGCAGTACTTC
clone size: .; J gene: TRBJ2-7; V gene: TRBV29-1; D gene: TRBD1; CDR3 protein: CSVGGSRQGAAEQYF; CDR3 DNA: TGCAGCGTTGGAGGATCTAGGCAGGGGGCGGCCGAGCAGTACTTC
clone size: .; J gene: TRBJ1-5; V gene: TRBV6-1; D gene: TRBD1; CDR3 protein: CASTQTGGSNQPQHF; CDR3 DNA: TGTGCCAGCACCCAGACAGGGGGCAGCAATCAGCCCCAGCATTTT
clone size: .; J gene: TRBJ2-7; V gene: TRBV2; D gene: TRBD2; CDR3 protein: CASRVTSGPSYEQYF; CDR3 DNA: TGTGCCAGCAGAGTGACTAGCGGCCCCTCCTACGAGCAGTACTTC
clone size: .; J gene: TRBJ1-3; V gene: TRBV2; D gene: .; CDR3 protein: CASSLDSGNTIYF; CDR3 DNA: TGTGCCAGCAGTCTAGACAGCGGAAACACCATATATTTT
clone size: few; J gene: TRBJ2-7; V gene: TRBV15; D gene: TRBD2; CDR3 protein: CATSRAGASGINEQYF; CDR3 DNA: TGTGCCACCAGCAGAGCTGGGGCTAGCGGTATCAACGAGCAGTACTTC
clone size: .; J gene: TRBJ2-3; V gene: TRBV7-6; D gene: .; CDR3 protein: CASSPGSSTQYF; CDR3 DNA: TGTGCCAGCAGCCCAGGATCGAGCACGCAGTATTTT
clone size: .; J gene: TRBJ2-1; V gene: TRBV5-8; D gene: TRBD2; CDR3 protein: CASRGFAGGGRNEQFF; CDR3 DNA: TGTGCCAGCAGGGGCTTCGCCGGCGGGGGTAGAAATGAGCAGTTCTTC
clone size: .; J gene: TRBJ1-1; V gene: TRBV20-1; D gene: .; CDR3 protein: CSAGPTFF; CDR3 DNA: TGCAGTGCTGGCCCAACTTTCTTT
clone size: .; J gene: TRBJ2-3; V gene: TRBV9; D gene: .; CDR3 protein: CASSGTTNGADTQYF; CDR3 DNA: TGTGCCAGCAGCGGGACCACAAACGGGGCAGATACGCAGTATTTT
clone size: .; J gene: TRBJ1-2; V gene: TRBV6-5; D gene: .; CDR3 protein: CASSLTTRYGYTF; CDR3 DNA: TGTGCCAGCAGTTTGACAACTCGCTATGGCTACACCTTC
clone size: .; J gene: TRBJ1-3; V gene: TRBV25-1; D gene: .; CDR3 protein: CASSVVESSGNTIYF; CDR3 DNA: TGTGCCAGCAGTGTCGTGGAGAGCTCTGGAAACACCATATATTTT
clone size: .; J gene: TRBJ2-7; V gene: TRBV18; D gene: TRBD1; CDR3 protein: CASSPPISGQGKYEQYF; CDR3 DNA: TGTGCCAGCTCACCACCGATTTCGGGACAGGGTAAATACGAGCAGTACTTC
clone size: .; J gene: TRBJ2-7; V gene: TRBV2; D gene: .; CDR3 protein: CASRGGQTYEQYF; CDR3 DNA: TGTGCCAGCAGGGGGGGACAGACCTACGAGCAGTACTTC
clone size: .; J gene: TRBJ2-2; V gene: TRBV18; D gene: TRBD2; CDR3 protein: CASSPSLAGESNTGELFF; CDR3 DNA: TGTGCCAGCTCACCATCCCTAGCGGGAGAGTCGAACACCGGGGAGCTGTTTTTT
clone size: .; J gene: TRBJ1-4; V gene: TRBV4-1; D gene: .; CDR3 protein: CASSQAPSGGANEKLFF; CDR3 DNA: TGCGCCAGCAGCCAAGCCCCCTCTGGAGGAGCTAATGAAAAACTGTTTTTT
clone size: .; J gene: TRBJ1-3; V gene: TRBV30; D gene: TRBD1; CDR3 protein: CAWSATGSGNTIYF; CDR3 DNA: TGTGCCTGGAGTGCGACAGGGTCTGGAAACACCATATATTTT
clone size: .; J gene: TRBJ2-5; V gene: TRBV9; D gene: TRBD2; CDR3 protein: CASSVGDRLAQETQYF; CDR3 DNA: TGTGCCAGCAGCGTAGGGGACCGACTAGCCCAAGAGACCCAGTACTTC
clone size: .; J gene: TRBJ1-2; V gene: TRBV19; D gene: TRBD1; CDR3 protein: CASSIERGTGDGYTF; CDR3 DNA: TGTGCCAGTAGTATAGAGAGGGGGACAGGGGACGGCTACACCTTC
clone size: .; J gene: TRBJ2-1; V gene: TRBV29-1; D gene: TRBD2; CDR3 protein: CSATTSGSDEQFF; CDR3 DNA: TGCAGCGCTACGACTAGCGGGAGCGATGAGCAGTTCTTC
clone size: few; J gene: TRBJ1-5; V gene: TRBV30; D gene: .; CDR3 protein: CAWSSQGNQPQHF; CDR3 DNA: TGTGCCTGGAGTTCACAGGGTAATCAGCCCCAGCATTTT
clone size: .; J gene: TRBJ2-1; V gene: TRBV5-4; D gene: TRBD2; CDR3 protein: CASSLDGLAGGFWFF; CDR3 DNA: TGTGCCAGCAGCTTAGACGGACTAGCGGGAGGGTTTTGGTTCTTC
clone size: .; J gene: TRBJ1-2; V gene: TRBV27; D gene: .; CDR3 protein: CASSSQNSYGYTF; CDR3 DNA: TGTGCCAGCAGTTCCCAGAACAGCTATGGCTACACCTTC
clone size: .; J gene: TRBJ1-3; V gene: TRBV9; D gene: TRBD1; CDR3 protein: CASSEGASSGNTIYF; CDR3 DNA: TGTGCCAGCAGCGAGGGGGCGAGCTCTGGAAACACCATATATTTT
clone size: .; J gene: TRBJ1-5; V gene: TRBV6-5; D gene: .; CDR3 protein: CASSRAGINQPQHF; CDR3 DNA: TGTGCCAGCAGCCGGGCAGGGATCAACCAGCCCCAGCATTTT
clone size: .; J gene: TRBJ1-3; V gene: TRBV25-1; D gene: .; CDR3 protein: CASSDGRSGNTIYF; CDR3 DNA: TGTGCCAGCAGTGATGGGAGATCTGGAAACACCATATATTTT
clone size: .; J gene: TRBJ2-3; V gene: TRBV6-1; D gene: .; CDR3 protein: CAAWGPGTDTQYF; CDR3 DNA: TGTGCCGCCTGGGGGCCTGGCACAGATACGCAGTATTTT
clone size: once; J gene: TRBJ1-1; V gene: TRBV27; D gene: TRBD1; CDR3 protein: CASSLMTPRGMNTEAFF; CDR3 DNA: TGTGCCAGCAGTCTAATGACGCCCAGGGGGATGAACACTGAAGCTTTCTTT
clone size: .; J gene: TRBJ1-1; V gene: TRBV20-1; D gene: .; CDR3 protein: CSAPLNTEAFF; CDR3 DNA: TGCAGTGCCCCTCTGAACACTGAAGCTTTCTTT
clone size: .; J gene: TRBJ2-2; V gene: TRBV2; D gene: TRBD1; CDR3 protein: CASSGQGLKNTGELFF; CDR3 DNA: TGTGCCAGCAGTGGACAGGGTCTAAAGAACACCGGGGAGCTGTTTTTT
clone size: .; J gene: TRBJ1-2; V gene: TRBV30; D gene: .; CDR3 protein: CAWSVPRGGGLYGYTF; CDR3 DNA: TGTGCCTGGAGCGTCCCCAGGGGAGGGGGGCTCTATGGCTACACCTTC
clone size: .; J gene: TRBJ2-5; V gene: TRBV5-1; D gene: .; CDR3 protein: CASSPGGPGETQYF; CDR3 DNA: TGCGCCAGCAGCCCCGGGGGGCCGGGAGAGACCCAGTACTTC
clone size: .; J gene: TRBJ1-1; V gene: TRBV5-6; D gene: .; CDR3 protein: CASRATENTEAFF; CDR3 DNA: TGTGCCAGCAGGGCTACAGAGAACACTGAAGCTTTCTTT
clone size: once; J gene: TRBJ2-7; V gene: TRBV7-8; D gene: .; CDR3 protein: CASSLAPHYEQYF; CDR3 DNA: TGTGCCAGCAGCTTAGCCCCCCACTACGAGCAGTACTTC
clone size: few; J gene: TRBJ1-1; V gene: TRBV13; D gene: TRBD1; CDR3 protein: CASSVTGGVSPEAFF; CDR3 DNA: TGTGCCAGCAGCGTTACAGGGGGGGTGAGTCCTGAAGCTTTCTTT
clone size: .; J gene: TRBJ2-7; V gene: TRBV9; D gene: TRBD2; CDR3 protein: CASSLGLAETYEQYF; CDR3 DNA: TGTGCCAGCAGCTTGGGACTAGCGGAGACCTACGAGCAGTACTTC
clone size: .; J gene: TRBJ2-3; V gene: TRBV5-1; D gene: .; CDR3 protein: CASSTQGIYTDTQYF; CDR3 DNA: TGCGCCAGCAGCACCCAGGGCATTTACACAGATACGCAGTATTTT